Shown below are 30 T cell receptor beta chains from a single sample sequenced in a study of blood T cells in healthy people across ages. With a J-beta primer mix and a sample-barcoded 5' primer, a second PCR ran about 7 to 12 cycles. Each CDR3 protein gets one entry after TCRdb re-called the 5' RACE reads with MiXCR. The sample contains about 800,000 distinct CDR3 sequences, roughly 25% of which appear only once. The sample was also reused in another study, on T cells of mothers and their children.

Specimen: blood. All receptors come from a boy under 18 in good health.

The chain carries TRBV7-2 and TRBJ1-5; D ambiguous. V dropped 10 bases and J dropped 9 bases, with 19 bases sitting between them. This CDR3 contains 13 residues. Germline V gene data show CDR1 as SGHTA and CDR2 as FQGNSA. This chain's CDR3 is CATTPSGQWPQHF. For the CDR3, the DNA is TGTGCCACGACCCCAAGCGGTCAATGGCCCCAGCATTTT.

This chain uses TRBV5-4 with TRBJ2-7; 9 positions agree with TRBD1. Unmatched junction bases numbered 12, after V lost 4 bases and J lost 10 bases. CDR3 length equals 14 residues. Per the germline V gene, CDR1 is SGHNT and CDR2 is YYREEE (reference sequence). CDR3 sequence: CASSADRGWGYQYF. CDR3 DNA sequence: TGTGCCAGCAGCGCTGACAGGGGGTGGGGGTATCAGTACTTC.

This clonotype was detected only a few times. The V gene is TRBV5-6, the J gene TRBJ1-4; D is unclear. Per the germline V gene, CDR1 is SGHDT and CDR2 is YYEEEE. The CDR3 extends over 12 amino acids. V lost 0 bases to trimming and J lost 10 bases, with 7 bases between them. CDR3 region: CASSLGAGKLFF. The DNA for the CDR3 is TGTGCCAGCAGCTTGGGGGCCGGAAAACTGTTTTTT.

This clonotype came up a few times. The chain has TRBV5-4 and TRBJ2-3, with no clear D. Germline V gene data show CDR1 as SGHNT and CDR2 as YYREEE (reference sequence). The CDR3 loop spans 13 amino acids. V was shortened by 1 base and J by 5 bases, with 8 bases between the two germline ends. The CDR3 loop reads CASSLKAQDTQYF. CDR3 sequence (DNA): TGTGCCAGCAGCTTGAAGGCGCAAGATACGCAGTATTTT. The full variable domain, its missing parts supplied by reference TRBV5-4 and TRBJ2-3, is ETGVTQSPTHLIKTRGQQVTLRCSSQSGHNTVSWYQQALGQGPQFIFQYYREEENGRGNFPPRFSGLQFPNYSSELNVNALELDDSALYLCASSLKAQDTQYFGPGTRLTVL.

This clonotype was detected a few times. The V call is TRBV7-2, the J call TRBJ2-7, with a weak D call TRBD2 (6 bases). Between the trimmed V and J ends, which lost 1 base and 3 bases, there was a span of 19 bases. Germline CDR1 reads SGHTA; CDR2 reads FQGNSA. The CDR3 runs 17 residues. The CDR3 sequence is CASSLDFGGRTIYEQYF. CDR3 sequence (DNA): TGTGCCAGCAGCTTAGATTTTGGAGGGCGGACTATCTACGAGCAGTACTTC.

The genes are TRBV12-3 or TRBV12-4 and TRBJ2-3; 10 bases align to TRBD2. The CDR3 loop spans 16 amino acids. V was clipped by 2 bases and J by 0 bases; unmatched bases: 2. In nucleotides, the CDR3 is TGTGCCAGCAGTTTACTGACTAGCGGGAGCACAGATACGCAGTATTTT. Translated, it gives CASSLLTSGSTDTQYF.

This chain joins TRBV28 and TRBJ1-3; TRBD1 matches at 8 bases. This CDR3 is 17 amino acids long. The trim removed 4 bases at V and 7 bases at J, leaving 15 bases unmatched. From germline, CDR1 is MDHEN and CDR2 SYDVKM. For the CDR3, the DNA is TGTGCCAGCAGTTATCCTCCTTCCGGGACAGGTCGGAACACCATATATTTT. Residues: CASSYPPSGTGRNTIYF. The variable domain in full, with the rest retrieved from reference TRBV28 and TRBJ1-3, is DVKVTQSSRYLVKRTGEKVFLECVQDMDHENMFWYRQDPGLGLRLIYFSYDVKMKEKGDIPEGYSVSREKKERFSLILESASTNQTSMYLCASSYPPSGTGRNTIYFGEGSWLTVV.

This clonotype was seen only a few times. This chain uses TRBV13 with TRBJ2-1; 9 nucleotides align to TRBD2. There are 17 residues in the CDR3. With V trimmed by 5 bases and J by 4 bases, 12 bases remained unmatched. From germline, CDR1 is PRHDT and CDR2 FYEKMQ (reference sequence). CDR3: CASSLLPSSGMYNEQFF. CDR3 DNA sequence: TGTGCCAGCAGCCTCCTACCGTCTAGCGGGATGTACAATGAGCAGTTCTTC.

There are a few counts of this clonotype. The CDR3 nucleotides are TGTGCCAGCAGCTTGGTGGGGACTACAACGCCCTACAATGAGCAGTTCTTC. Translated, it gives CASSLVGTTTPYNEQFF. This chain joins TRBV5-6 and TRBJ2-1; TRBD2 agrees at 7 bases. Germline V gene data show CDR1 as SGHDT and CDR2 as YYEEEE. This CDR3 spans 17 amino acids. With 0 bases clipped from V and 2 bases from J, the junction kept 8 bases outside the gene matches.

On this clonotype: The germline gene is not matched at one end of the junction; a read error may be the cause. The chain has TRBV5-1 and TRBJ2-1; D is perhaps TRBD1 or TRBD2 (6 bases each). Germline V gene lookup returns CDR1 SGHRS and CDR2 YFSETQ. The CDR3 is 15 amino acids. This CDR3 is CASRREGGRYDEQFF. Here the CDR3 DNA reads TGCGCCAGCAGGAGAGAGGGGGGTCGCTACGATGAGCAGTTCTTC. The full variable domain, completed using reference TRBV5-1 and TRBJ2-1, is KAGVTQTPRYLIKTRGQQVTLSCSPISGHRSVSWYQQTPGQGLQFLFEYFSETQRNKGNFPGRFSGRQFSNSRSEMNVSTLELGDSALYLCASRREGGRYDEQFFGPGTRLTVL.

Notes on this clonotype: The missing conserved phenylalanine or tryptophan at the end of this CDR3 makes a read error likely. The V gene is TRBV15, the J gene TRBJ2-5; a weak D match, TRBD2 (5 bases). Trimming left V 3 bases short and J 2 bases short, with 7 bases between. Germline CDR1 reads LNHNV; CDR2 reads YYDKDF (reference sequence). The CDR3 runs 13 residues. CDR3 amino acids: CATSSGIQETQYL. The DNA of the CDR3 is TGTGCCACCAGCAGCGGGATACAAGAGACCCAGTACCTC.

The chain has TRBV7-3 and TRBJ1-4; 7 bases are shared with TRBD1. Germline CDR1 reads SGHTA; CDR2 reads FQGTGA. The CDR3 runs to 14 residues. Trimming took 5 bases from V and 6 from J; bases not matched to a gene: 6. CDR3 DNA sequence: TGTGCCAGCAGCGCCTCAGGGGGAGATGAAAAACTGTTTTTT. This encodes CASSASGGDEKLFF.

This clonotype was seen more than once but under ten times. The CDR3 sequence is CASSLADSDTQYF. CDR3 nucleotide sequence: TGCGCCAGCAGCTTAGCTGACTCAGATACGCAGTATTTT. This chain uses TRBV5-1 with TRBJ2-3; unclear D gene. V lost 2 bases to trimming and J lost 4 bases, with 8 bases between them. The CDR3 has 13 amino acids. Germline-derived CDR1 and CDR2 are SGHRS and YFSETQ.

This chain links TRBV10-3 with TRBJ2-1; a possible D gene is TRBD1 (5 bases). CDR3 length: 14 amino acids. Germline V CDR1 and CDR2: ENHRY, SYGVKD. Trimming pared 6 bases from V and 3 bases from J, leaving 12 bases between. Written as DNA, the CDR3 is TGTGCCATCAGCCCTGACAGCAACTACAATGAGCAGTTCTTC. This encodes CAISPDSNYNEQFF.

The genes are TRBV27 and TRBJ2-5, with D possibly TRBD2 on 6 matching bases. V lost 3 bases and J lost 1, with 12 bases in between. Germline V gene sequence: CDR1 MNHEY, CDR2 SMNVEV (reference sequence). The CDR3 sequence is 15 residues long. CDR3 residues: CASSFAGSGQETQYF. The CDR3 DNA reads TGTGCCAGCAGTTTCGCGGGAAGCGGCCAAGAGACCCAGTACTTC.

The V call is TRBV6-1, the J call TRBJ2-7; TRBD2 is a possible D gene (5 bases). CDR1 is MNHNS, CDR2 SASEGT, per germline. The CDR3 totals 14 residues. Trimming took 4 bases from V and 2 from J, leaving 12 bases between them. Here the CDR3 DNA reads TGTGCCAGCAGTGTCGAGGAGGCGGCCTACGAGCAGTACTTC. Protein: CASSVEEAAYEQYF.

The table lists this clonotype with a few counts. J is TRBJ2-1 and V is TRBV5-5, with 11 bases identical to TRBD2. Trimming cost V 3 bases and J 14 bases; bases outside gene matches: 16. Germline CDR1 reads SGHKS; CDR2 reads YYEKEE (reference sequence). CDR3 length equals 16 residues. Written as DNA, the CDR3 is TGTGCCAGCAGCTCTTTACTAGCGGGAGACAAAACCGAAGAGTTCTTC. Translating gives CASSSLLAGDKTEEFF.

This clonotype was detected only a few times. The V call is TRBV6-6, the J call TRBJ2-7, with unresolved D. The ends were cut back, 8 bases at V and 4 bases at J, with 9 bases in the middle. CDR3 size: 11 residues. Germline V gene lookup returns CDR1 MNHNY and CDR2 SVGAGI (reference sequence). The CDR3 sequence is CASRDGYEQYF. The DNA for the CDR3 is TGTGCCAGCCGCGACGGGTACGAGCAGTACTTC.

This rearrangement joins TRBV12-3 or TRBV12-4 to TRBJ1-1; possible D gene TRBD1, 6 bases. Trimming stripped 5 bases from V and 4 bases from J, with 11 bases between. The CDR3 contains 13 residues. CDR3 DNA: TGTGCCAGCAGTCCGGGGGCGGTCACTGAAGCTTTCTTT. As protein: CASSPGAVTEAFF.

This rearrangement joins TRBV7-2 to TRBJ2-7; D uncertain. This CDR3 is built from 15 residues. The germline V and J ends were trimmed by 5 bases and 0 bases, with 14 bases remaining between them. Germline loops: CDR1 SGHTA, CDR2 FQGNSA. CDR3 bases: TGTGCCAGCAGCCAAGCCCTTGGAGTCTCCTACGAGCAGTACTTC. Amino acid sequence: CASSQALGVSYEQYF. Based on the CDR3 plus reference TRBV7-2 and TRBJ2-7, the full variable domain is GAGVSQSPSNKVTEKGKDVELRCDPISGHTALYWYRQSLGQGLEFLIYFQGNSAPDKSGLPSDRFSAERTGGSVSTLTIQRTQQEDSAVYLCASSQALGVSYEQYFGPGTRLTVT.

This clonotype was counted between two and nine times. This chain joins TRBV7-2 and TRBJ2-1; D might be TRBD2 (6 bases). The V gene lost 4 bases and the J gene lost 5 bases, with 21 bases spanning the gap. The CDR3 is 17 amino acids. The V gene's germline CDR1 is SGHTA and CDR2 FQGNSA. CDR3 residues: CASSSPTGVRGHNEQFF. The CDR3 DNA sequence: TGTGCCAGCAGCTCTCCCACCGGGGTGCGGGGACACAATGAGCAGTTCTTC.

In this sample, this clonotype turned up many times. The V call is TRBV3-1, the J call TRBJ1-5, with no clear D. This CDR3 comprises 13 residues. V lost 0 bases and J lost 5, with 5 bases in between. Per the germline V gene, CDR1 is LGHDT and CDR2 is YNNKEL (reference sequence). The CDR3 coding sequence is TGTGCCAGCAGCCAAGATCTGGATCAGCCCCAGCATTTT. Translation: CASSQDLDQPQHF.

This clonotype was observed a few times. The rearrangement joins TRBV28 to TRBJ2-1, with TRBD2 matching over 9 bases. V lost 2 bases to trimming and J lost 7 bases; unmatched junction nucleotides: 15. This CDR3 has 18 amino acids. Per the germline V gene, CDR1 is MDHEN and CDR2 is SYDVKM. The CDR3 sequence: CASSLASLSGRISNEQFF. The DNA for the CDR3 is TGTGCCAGCAGTTTAGCGTCGTTGAGCGGGAGGATATCGAATGAGCAGTTCTTC.

The CDR3 is CASSQTGSRELFF. The CDR3 coding sequence is TGTGCCAGCAGCCAGACAGGGTCTCGGGAGCTGTTTTTT. The rearrangement uses TRBV7-6 and TRBJ2-2; 7 bases line up with TRBD1. CDR1 is SGHVS, CDR2 FNYEAQ, per germline. This CDR3 comprises 13 residues. V was pared by 5 bases and J by 9 bases, with 6 bases of the junction left unmatched.

The V gene is TRBV11-2, the J gene TRBJ1-4, with 7 positions matching TRBD1. V trimming: 2 bases; J trimming: 6 bases; junction bases outside the gene matches: 9. CDR1 and CDR2 from the germline V gene are SGHAT and FQNNGV. CDR3 size: 16 residues. The CDR3, as DNA: TGTGCCAGCAGCTTAAGGGGGCGGGTGGGTGATGAAAAACTGTTTTTT. This sequence encodes CASSLRGRVGDEKLFF.

This clonotype was detected only a few times. The rearrangement links TRBV20-1 to TRBJ2-1, with TRBD2 as a possible D gene (6 bases). There are 13 residues in the CDR3. V lost 4 bases, J lost 1 base, and 8 bases lay in between. Germline V gives CDR1 DFQATT, CDR2 SNEGSKA (reference sequence). This chain's CDR3 is CSAKAGSYNEQFF. CDR3 sequence (DNA): TGCAGTGCTAAAGCGGGTTCCTACAATGAGCAGTTCTTC.

This clonotype came up a few times. This chain links TRBV27 with TRBJ2-5, with D possibly TRBD2 on 5 matching bases. The J call may be mistaken, given a closer DNA end match to TRBJ2-1. Germline-derived CDR1 and CDR2 are MNHEY and SMNVEV (reference sequence). The length of the CDR3 is 12 residues. CDR3 sequence: CASSFRRDEQFF. The CDR3 DNA is TGTGCCAGCAGTTTCAGGCGGGATGAGCAGTTCTTC.

The chain uses TRBV25-1 and TRBJ1-4, with D uncertain. This CDR3 has 15 amino acids. From germline, CDR1 is MGHDK and CDR2 SYGVNS. V dropped 1 base and J dropped 5 bases, with 11 bases sitting between them. CDR3 residues: CASSELTVGNEKLFF. CDR3 nucleotide sequence: TGTGCCAGCAGTGAATTAACAGTCGGAAATGAAAAACTGTTTTTT. The variable domain in full, completed from reference TRBV25-1 and TRBJ1-4, reads EADIYQTPRYLVIGTGKKITLECSQTMGHDKMYWYQQDPGMELHLIHYSYGVNSTEKGDLSSESTVSRIRTEHFPLTLESARPSHTSQYLCASSELTVGNEKLFFGSGTQLSVL.

The DNA of the CDR3 is TGTGCCAGCAGTGCCGACCCGGGGGCCAAAAACATTCAGTACTTC. Translation gives CASSADPGAKNIQYF. V and J are TRBV6-4 and TRBJ2-4; D possibly corresponds to TRBD2 (5 bases). CDR3 length equals 15 residues. In germline, CDR1 is MRHNA, CDR2 SNTAGT. V was pared by 4 bases and J by 1 base, with 11 bases between.

The chain carries TRBV3-1 and TRBJ1-5; tentative D call: TRBD1 (5 bases). The ends were cut back, 0 bases at V and 6 bases at J, with 12 bases in the middle. The germline CDR1 and CDR2 sequences are LGHDT and YNNKEL (reference sequence). The CDR3 loop spans 15 amino acids. This CDR3 reads CASSQDRGDGQPQHF. The CDR3 DNA is TGTGCCAGCAGCCAAGATCGAGGGGACGGTCAGCCCCAGCATTTT.